This T cell receptor beta chain was captured in a study of cytomegalovirus exposure and HLA in healthy donors. Study-level results: As a later analysis revealed, most CMV-associated TCR beta chains appeared HLA-restricted. Several of the most significant clusters appeared, in a later analysis, to be linked to common viral pathogens.

The PCR employed 60 Vbeta primers together with 13 Jbeta primers. Data came from immunoSEQ multiplex PCR; TCRdb stores just in-frame clones and leaves some out. The sample has approximately 170,000 clones, less than 80% seen once. From germline, CDR1 is MNHNS and CDR2 SASEGT. This CDR3 is 15 amino acids long. Trimming cost V 10 bases and J 0 bases; bases outside gene matches: 11. Details on this clone: No antigen is known for it.

Material: PBMCs. This clonotype originated in a man aged 40-49 years in good health and CMV-seronegative. The chain carries TRBV6-1 and TRBJ2-5, with 7 positions matching TRBD1. CDR3 residues: CATHHGQAYQETQYF. The CDR3 DNA reads as TGTGCCACCCACCATGGACAGGCTTACCAAGAGACCCAGTACTTC.